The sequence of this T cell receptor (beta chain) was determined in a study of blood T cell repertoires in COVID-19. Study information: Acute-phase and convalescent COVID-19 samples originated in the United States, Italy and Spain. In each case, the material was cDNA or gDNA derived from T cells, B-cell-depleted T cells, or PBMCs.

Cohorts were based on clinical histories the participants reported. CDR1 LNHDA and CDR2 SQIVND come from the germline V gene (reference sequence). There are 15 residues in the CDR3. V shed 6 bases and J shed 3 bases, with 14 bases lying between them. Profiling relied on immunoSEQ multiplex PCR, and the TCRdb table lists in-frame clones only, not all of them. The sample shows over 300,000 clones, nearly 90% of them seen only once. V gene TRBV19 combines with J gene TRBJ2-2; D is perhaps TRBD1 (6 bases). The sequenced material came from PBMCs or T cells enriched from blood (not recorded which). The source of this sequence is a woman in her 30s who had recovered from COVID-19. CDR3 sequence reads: CASRPGTLYTGELFF. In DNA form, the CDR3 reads TGTGCCAGTAGGCCGGGGACACTTTACACCGGGGAGCTGTTTTTT.